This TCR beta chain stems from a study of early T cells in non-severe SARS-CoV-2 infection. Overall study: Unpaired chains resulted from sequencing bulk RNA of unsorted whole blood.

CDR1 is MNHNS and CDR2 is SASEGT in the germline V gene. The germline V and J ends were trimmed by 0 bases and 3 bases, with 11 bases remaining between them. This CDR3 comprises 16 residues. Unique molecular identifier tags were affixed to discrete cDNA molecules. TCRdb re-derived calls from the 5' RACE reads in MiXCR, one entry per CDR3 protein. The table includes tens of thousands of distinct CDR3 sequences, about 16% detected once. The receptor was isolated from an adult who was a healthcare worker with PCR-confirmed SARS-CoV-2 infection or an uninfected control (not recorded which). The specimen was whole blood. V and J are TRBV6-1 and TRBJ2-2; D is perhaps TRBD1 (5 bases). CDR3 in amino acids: CASSEAGPSYTGELFF. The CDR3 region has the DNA TGTGCCAGCAGTGAAGCGGGGCCAAGCTACACCGGGGAGCTGTTTTTT.